The T cell receptor beta chain under discussion was sequenced for a study of shared clonotypes between healthy human individuals. General study findings and limits: With several donors compared, about 5.2% of naive CD4 clonotypes were shared. Despite large depth, rarefaction showed incomplete sorted-subset sequencing.

Only a few counts were recorded for this clone. Its antigen is currently unknown. A deep-level run was used for the assay. The table came from immunoSEQ multiplex PCR; TCRdb's copy has only in-frame clones and leaves some out. The data show about 980,000 clones, 76% seen once. Source material: memory CD4+ T cells sorted from blood. Subset described: CD45RA-negative fraction. The clonotype originates from a man aged 18 to 35 in good health.

CDR3 loop: CAWSFTENTEAFF. DNA for the CDR3: TGTGCCTGGAGTTTCACAGAGAACACTGAAGCTTTCTTT. The chain links TRBV30 to TRBJ1-1; unclear D gene. The germline V gene has CDR1 GTSNPN and CDR2 SVGIG (reference sequence). This CDR3 comprises 13 residues. With 2 bases removed from V and 1 base from J, the gap between germline ends came to 8 bases.